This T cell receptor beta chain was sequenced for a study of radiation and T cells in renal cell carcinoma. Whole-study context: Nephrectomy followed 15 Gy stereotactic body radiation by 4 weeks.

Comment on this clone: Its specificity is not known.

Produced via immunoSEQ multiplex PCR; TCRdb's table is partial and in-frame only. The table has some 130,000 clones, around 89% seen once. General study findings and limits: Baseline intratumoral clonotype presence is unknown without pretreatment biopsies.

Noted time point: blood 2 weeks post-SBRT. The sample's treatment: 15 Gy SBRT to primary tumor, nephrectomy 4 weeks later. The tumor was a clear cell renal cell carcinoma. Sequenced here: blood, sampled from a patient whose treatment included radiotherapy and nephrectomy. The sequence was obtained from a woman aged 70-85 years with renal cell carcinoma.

CDR3 protein: CAWSGTGSSPLHF. In DNA form, the CDR3 reads TGTGCCTGGAGTGGGACAGGGTCCTCACCCCTCCACTTT. This rearrangement joins TRBV30 to TRBJ1-6, with 8 bases aligning to TRBD1. In germline, CDR1 is GTSNPN, CDR2 SVGIG (reference sequence). Trimming took 1 base from V and 10 from J; bases not matched to a gene: 3. The CDR3 spans 13 residues.